This TCR beta chain originates from a study of PD-1 blockade in classical Hodgkin lymphoma (dated by TCRdb to 2018 to 2020). For the wider study: Nivolumab dosing was 3 mg/kg intravenously every 2 weeks, continuing until either disease progression or unacceptable toxicity. The study used CyTOF and TCR beta sequencing to define a peripheral blood immune signature of response to PD-1 blockade in classical Hodgkin lymphoma. Beyond this particular receptor, the publication reports: Diversity was lower in patients who began nivolumab less than 1 year after ASCT, so these patients were left out of later analyses to avoid confounding by immune reconstitution. Newly diagnosed patients were reported to have lower baseline TCR diversity than healthy donors, and relapsed/refractory patients were reported to have lower baseline TCR diversity still. Baseline diversity similar to that of newly diagnosed patients was observed in trial patients achieving complete response, whereas significantly lower diversity was observed in partial responders and progressors. The study was limited to a single clinical trial cohort, and causes of repertoire differences, possibly disease activity or prior therapy, remained undefined. By C4D1, a significant rise was seen in CD4+ TCR diversity but not in CD8+ TCR diversity (p=0.0027 vs p=0.16), and the rise was most apparent among complete responders (p=0.02).

This clone was seen a single time. Its target antigen remains unknown. No base-level quality is on record; no much larger clone is a single base apart. According to the study, the label for this sample's time point signals: cycle 4 day 1 (C4D1), after 6 weeks of nivolumab. Relapse after autologous stem cell transplantation had occurred in all trial patients, and cohorts A, B and C were distinguished by prior brentuximab vedotin exposure. The trial cohort was composed of about 54 patients with relapsed/refractory classical Hodgkin lymphoma, for whom complete response, partial response or progressive disease was recorded as best overall response. Trial patients were treated with single-agent nivolumab in the multi-cohort phase II CheckMate 205 trial. Best overall response was determined by an independent review committee according to the 2007 International Working Group response criteria. Trial PBMCs were obtained immediately prior to nivolumab initiation (C1D1) and on therapy at cycle 2 day 1 and cycle 4 day 1. Peripheral blood was collected in 8 mL Vacutainer Cell Preparation Tubes, from which PBMCs were isolated by centrifugation and then cryopreserved.

Genomic DNA was isolated using the Qiagen DNeasy kit from unsorted PBMCs as well as from negatively selected CD4+ and CD8+ fractions. Amplification of TCR beta CDR3 regions was done by immunoSEQ multiplex PCR with primers that anneal to V and J segments. Amplification bias was minimized using a synthetic immune receptor repertoire, and residual bias was removed computationally after sequencing. In the paper's pipeline: Repertoire diversity was quantified as the Shannon entropy index using custom Python scripts. Unsorted, CD4+ and CD8+ repertoires were analyzed separately, except in combined analyses where CD4+ and CD8+ sequences were merged in silico. A clone counted as expanded when the clone's frequency after treatment rose at least 2-fold relative to C1D1, and clones undetected at baseline were given a pseudocount of 0.5. Singleton clones were defined as clones with 0 or 1 copy at C1D1, and non-singleton clones were defined as clones with 2 or more copies. Clones expanded in unsorted samples were assigned a CD4+, CD8+ or unknown annotation through matching of protein sequences in sorted samples from the same patient. Diversity changes from C1D1 to C4D1 were tested in paired samples using Wilcoxon tests. Not all clones reach the TCRdb copy of this immuneACCESS table, which keeps in-frame sequences only. Checked studies attribute under half of the gap to unresolved V genes and leave the rest unexplained. V and J calls and clone size are as listed in that table; D and trimming were resolved from the DNA. The sample table lists 13,000 or so clones, about four fifths of them with a count of one. The biggest ten clones account for 16% of the sample.

V is clipped by 4 bases and J by 5 bases, and the sequence between their germline boundaries is 10 bases long. The cysteine opens and the phenylalanine closes a CDR3 of 13 amino acids. The DNA shown is the 39-base CDR3, in frame from base 1. CDR1 and CDR2, per the germline V gene, are SGHRS and YFSETQ. Source: peripheral blood mononuclear cells (PBMCs), taken before the fourth cycle of nivolumab. This chain joins TRBV5-1 to TRBJ2-4; matching of 6 bases hints at TRBD1 as the D gene. The sequence derives from a human donor with classical Hodgkin lymphoma. The DNA sequence is given as TGCGCCAGCAGCCAGGCAGGGGAAAACATTCAGTACTTC. It encodes CASSQAGENIQYF.